These 22 T cell receptor beta chains were sequenced from one sample in a study of vaccination effects on CD4 cells after COVID-19. Antigen specificity for these receptors is unknown. Viral peptide pool expansion of antigen-specific CD4+ T cells preceded sequencing in the ViraFEST assay. When ten to eleven days of culture had elapsed, CD4+ T cells were isolated. The person had PCR-confirmed SARS-CoV-2 infection between March and December 2020. The table came from immunoSEQ multiplex PCR; TCRdb's copy has only in-frame clones and leaves some out. The top ten clones hold 5.5% of a sample with 45,000 to 70,000 clones, roughly 77% of them seen once. Sequencing was performed on CD4+ T cells from PBMCs cultured with HIV peptides, taken before COVID-19 vaccination. Subset defined: HIV-1 Nef peptide pool negative control/reference culture. All receptors come from a human donor who had a prior SARS-CoV-2 infection.

This clone was counted a single time. This sequence joins TRBV11-2 and TRBJ1-2; D is unclear. Germline CDR1 reads SGHAT; CDR2 reads FQNNGV. The CDR3 spans 13 residues. Trimming left V 1 base short and J 4 bases short, with 7 bases between. In nucleotides, the CDR3 is TGTGCCAGCAGCTTAGGTCCAGGCTATGGCTACACCTTC. This translates into CASSLGPGYGYTF.

The rearrangement links TRBV24-1 to TRBJ2-3; unclear D gene. This CDR3 is 14 amino acids long. The V and J ends lost 1 base and 1 base respectively, with 5 bases between them. Germline loops: CDR1 KGHDR, CDR2 SFDVKD. The CDR3, as DNA: TGTGCCACCAGTGATTTCTATGGCACAGATACGCAGTATTTT. Its protein is CATSDFYGTDTQYF.

This clone was observed once. The chain joins TRBV6-6 to TRBJ1-2; TRBD1 might be the D (6 bases). Trimming removed 4 bases from V and 4 bases from J, with 19 bases in between. In germline, CDR1 is MNHNY, CDR2 SVGAGI (reference sequence). This CDR3 is built from 16 residues. The CDR3, as DNA: TGTGCCAGCAGTTCCCGCCGGGCAGGGGTTAGCTATGGCTACACCTTC. Protein: CASSSRRAGVSYGYTF.

The rearrangement links TRBV15 to TRBJ2-7; 9 nucleotides align to TRBD2. Germline loops: CDR1 LNHNV, CDR2 YYDKDF (reference sequence). J gave up 4 bases and V 4 bases, and 5 bases lay outside the gene matches. The CDR3 covers 14 residues. The CDR3 bases are TGTGCCACCAGCAACAACGCGGGGGGGTACGAGCAGTACTTC. Protein sequence: CATSNNAGGYEQYF. Full variable domain (outside the CDR3, taken from reference TRBV15 and TRBJ2-7): DAMVIQNPRYQVTQFGKPVTLSCSQTLNHNVMYWYQQKSSQAPKLLFHYYDKDFNNEADTPDNFQSRRPNTSFCFLDIRSPGLGDTAMYLCATSNNAGGYEQYFGPGTRLTVT.

This sequence joins TRBV7-8 and TRBJ1-4; D gene ambiguous. Germline assignment: CDR1 SGHVS and CDR2 FQNEAQ. With 3 bases removed from V and 6 bases from J, the gap between germline ends came to 8 bases. This CDR3 region has 13 residues. Here the CDR3 reads CASSLGSYEKLFF. The CDR3 DNA follows: TGTGCCAGCAGCTTGGGCAGCTATGAAAAACTGTTTTTT.

This clone was seen only a few times. The chain couples TRBV6-5 to TRBJ1-2; a possible D gene is TRBD1 (5 bases). V lost 6 bases to trimming and J lost 0 bases, with 11 bases between them. Germline lookup yields CDR1 MNHEY and CDR2 SVGAGI. CDR3 length: 14 residues. This chain's CDR3 is CASRAGRANYGYTF. The DNA for the CDR3 is TGTGCCAGCAGAGCAGGGAGAGCTAACTATGGCTACACCTTC.

This chain joins TRBV19 and TRBJ2-5; 9 nucleotides agree with TRBD2. The CDR3 loop spans 14 amino acids. Germline loops: CDR1 LNHDA, CDR2 SQIVND (reference sequence). The V gene end was trimmed by 4 bases and the J gene end by 4 bases; junction bases not matched to a gene: 4. The CDR3 sequence is CASSSGRAAETQYF. The CDR3 DNA sequence: TGTGCCAGTAGTAGCGGGAGGGCCGCAGAGACCCAGTACTTC.

The V and J genes are TRBV5-6 and TRBJ2-7; 8 bases align to TRBD1. The V segment lost 4 bases and the J segment 1 base; nucleotides outside the gene matches: 10. This CDR3 is built from 16 residues. In germline, CDR1 is SGHDT, CDR2 YYEEEE. In DNA form, the CDR3 reads TGTGCCAGCAGCCGTGTGGACAGGGTTTTATCCTACGAGCAGTACTTC. Its translation: CASSRVDRVLSYEQYF.

This clone was observed a few times. This chain links TRBV18 with TRBJ2-7, with TRBD2 matching 7 bases. The V and J ends lost 5 bases and 4 bases, in that order; junction bases with no gene match: 5. CDR1 and CDR2 (germline): KGHSH, LQKENI. This CDR3 has 13 residues. The CDR3 region is CASSARGEYEQYF. The CDR3 nucleotides are TGTGCCAGCTCAGCACGGGGGGAGTACGAGCAGTACTTC.

This clone has a single count. The V call is TRBV10-3, the J call TRBJ1-5; no reliable D call. V dropped 0 bases and J dropped 2 bases, with 14 bases sitting between them. Germline V gives CDR1 ENHRY, CDR2 SYGVKD. The CDR3 has 17 residues. CDR3 sequence: CAISESAGGRGNQPQHF. The CDR3, as DNA: TGTGCCATCAGTGAGTCGGCAGGTGGACGGGGCAATCAGCCCCAGCATTTT.

The chain joins TRBV18 to TRBJ2-7, with TRBD1 matching 8 bases. The CDR3 has 16 amino acids. J lost 1 base, V lost 3 bases, and 8 bases had no gene match. CDR1 and CDR2 from the germline V gene are KGHSH and LQKENI. The CDR3 DNA follows: TGTGCCAGCTCACCCCGAGGACAGGGTCGATCCTACGAGCAGTACTTC. This gives the protein CASSPRGQGRSYEQYF.

This chain connects TRBV11-2 to TRBJ2-1; D not resolved. The CDR3 contains 13 residues. Germline CDR1 is SGHAT and CDR2 is FQNNGV. With 5 bases removed from V and 4 bases from J, the gap between germline ends came to 9 bases. DNA for the CDR3: TGTGCCAGCAGCCCGAATGGGTACAATGAGCAGTTCTTC. Encoded protein: CASSPNGYNEQFF. Full variable domain (rest looked up from reference TRBV11-2 and TRBJ2-1): EAGVAQSPRYKIIEKRQSVAFWCNPISGHATLYWYQQILGQGPKLLIQFQNNGVVDDSQLPKDRFSAERLKGVDSTLKIQPAKLEDSAVYLCASSPNGYNEQFFGPGTRLTVL.

The CDR3: CASSPARTYEQYF. The CDR3 DNA reads as TGTGCCAGCTCACCGGCCAGAACCTACGAGCAGTACTTC. The J gene is TRBJ2-7, the V gene TRBV18; D is unclear. Trimming removed 3 bases from V and 2 bases from J, with 8 bases in between. Germline V gives CDR1 KGHSH, CDR2 LQKENI. CDR3 length: 13 amino acids. Supplemented by reference TRBV18 and TRBJ2-7, the full variable domain reads NAGVMQNPRHLVRRRGQEARLRCSPMKGHSHVYWYRQLPEEGLKFMVYLQKENIIDESGMPKERFSAEFPKEGPSILRIQQVVRGDSAAYFCASSPARTYEQYFGPGTRLTVT.

The chain is built from TRBV18 and TRBJ2-3, with D perhaps matching TRBD1 (6 bases). Germline CDR1 KGHSH, CDR2 LQKENI. The V end lost 1 base, the J end lost 2 bases, and 13 bases lay between the germline ends. The CDR3 is 16 amino acids. CDR3: CASSPLRQDNTDTQYF. The CDR3 DNA is TGTGCCAGCTCACCACTCCGACAGGACAACACAGATACGCAGTATTTT.

This clone was counted a few times. This chain joins TRBV21-1 and TRBJ1-1. TRBV21-1 is designated a pseudogene. CDR3 length: 13 residues. The CDR3 DNA sequence: TGTGCCAGCAGGACTACAGGGAACACTGAAGCTTTCTTT. It is translated as CASRTTGNTEAFF.

The V call is TRBV5-4, the J call TRBJ2-1; 9 bases are shared with TRBD1. The CDR3 sequence is 16 residues long. CDR1 is SGHNT and CDR2 is YYREEE in the germline V gene (reference sequence). V shed 4 bases and J 3 bases; nucleotides not matched to a gene: 8. CDR3 amino acids: CASSAARDRDYNEQFF. The CDR3 DNA follows: TGTGCCAGCAGCGCCGCCCGGGACAGGGACTACAATGAGCAGTTCTTC.

The chain employs TRBV19 and TRBJ2-3; D call uncertain. This CDR3 comprises 12 residues. In germline, CDR1 is LNHDA, CDR2 SQIVND (reference sequence). Between the trimmed V and J ends, which lost 4 bases and 2 bases, there was a span of 4 bases. CDR3 in DNA: TGTGCCAGTAGTAGCCTCACAGATACGCAGTATTTT. It translates to CASSSLTDTQYF.

The rearrangement joins TRBV7-9 to TRBJ1-1; 11 bases fit TRBD1. Trimming cost V 8 bases and J 4 bases; bases outside gene matches: 6. Germline-derived CDR1 and CDR2 are SEHNR and FQNEAQ (reference sequence). This CDR3 has 14 amino acids. The CDR3 nucleotides read TGTGCCAGCGCGTCCGGGACAGGGGGCACTGAAGCTTTCTTT. It specifies CASASGTGGTEAFF.

This chain links TRBV4-3 with TRBJ2-3; tentative D call: TRBD1 (6 bases). Germline assignment: CDR1 LGHNA and CDR2 YSLEER. There are 15 residues in the CDR3. V was shortened by 0 bases and J by 2 bases, with 9 bases between the two germline ends. The CDR3 DNA sequence: TGCGCCAGCAGCCAAGAGGGACACCACACAGATACGCAGTATTTT. Encoded protein: CASSQEGHHTDTQYF.

This clone came up a few times. The chain recombines TRBV12-3 or TRBV12-4 with TRBJ1-6, with D unresolved. The V end lost 4 bases, the J end lost 10 bases, and 11 bases lay between the germline ends. CDR3 length: 13 amino acids. The CDR3 spells CASSSQTRSPLHF. CDR3 in DNA: TGTGCCAGCAGTTCGCAGACCAGATCACCCCTCCACTTT.

Only a few counts were recorded for this clone. This chain uses TRBV18 with TRBJ1-1; TRBD1 matches 9 bases. The CDR3 consists of 17 residues. From germline, CDR1 is KGHSH and CDR2 LQKENI. The trim removed 3 bases at V and 8 bases at J, leaving 16 bases unmatched. The CDR3 is CASSPTQQGAIRLEAFF. The CDR3 nucleotides read TGTGCCAGCTCACCCACACAACAGGGGGCTATTCGTCTGGAAGCTTTCTTT.

V usage is TRBV4-1 and J usage is TRBJ2-7; TRBD2 matches at 7 bases. V dropped 8 bases and J dropped 4; count of bases not matched to a gene: 14. Per the germline V gene, CDR1 is MGHRA and CDR2 is YSYEKL. This CDR3 is 15 amino acids long. The CDR3 nucleotides are TGCGCCAGCTCCAACCGGGCGGGAGATCGGTACGAGCAGTACTTC. It encodes CASSNRAGDRYEQYF.